This T cell receptor (beta chain) is drawn from a study of blood T cells in healthy people across ages. Regarding the study as a whole: The study found more naive CD4+ cells and higher diversity in long-lived than aged donors.

Individuals who donated were healthy Caucasians from Russia aged about 6 to 100. Together with a sample-barcoded 5' primer, a J-beta primer mix was included in a second PCR lasting roughly 7 to 11 cycles. Tags on each cDNA molecule came from a template-switch adaptor with 12 random nucleotides. Via MiXCR, TCRdb re-called the 5' RACE reads, giving one row per CDR3 protein. The sample consists of some 1,800,000 distinct CDR3 sequences, 35% to 50% of them appearing once. Germline values: CDR1 SGHTA, CDR2 FQGNSA. V lost 3 bases to trimming and J lost 8 bases, with 16 bases between them. This CDR3 spans 14 amino acids. Concerning this clonotype itself: Its antigen remains unidentified.

The sequenced material came from blood. The chain employs TRBV7-2 and TRBJ1-1; D not certain. This receptor was taken from a human donor in good health. The CDR3 nucleotides are TGTGCCAGCAGCTTGATGGAGATGTACCCCGAAGCTTTCTTT. Encoded protein: CASSLMEMYPEAFF.